The rows below give T cell receptor beta chains drawn from one sample of a study of beta chain features in type 1 diabetes. The repertoire was sequenced with immunoSEQ multiplex PCR; TCRdb's copy has only in-frame clones and lacks some. The data hold around 450,000 clones, with over 10% observed a single time. Sequenced input: naive CD4+ T cells from blood. These receptors were collected from a woman under 30 in good health. Both conserved end residues are trimmed from each CDR3. Fields, in order: J gene, V gene, CDR3 protein.

>TRBJ2-3|TRBV19
ATGLAGGSSTDTQY
>TRBJ2-3|TRBV9
ASSVGGAIITDTQY
>TRBJ2-1|TRBV30
AWRGIVWAGVGGSTEQF
>TRBJ2-5|TRBV7-8
ASSLGLTETQY
>TRBJ1-1|TRBV7-9
ASSLVAGVNTEAF
>TRBJ1-5|TRBV7-2
ASSLGGTVSNQPQH
>TRBJ1-1|TRBV18
ASSPPDVTRAF
>TRBJ1-5|TRBV29-1
SAGGGNQPQH
>TRBJ2-7|TRBV10-3
AAGTEAYEQY
>TRBJ1-1|TRBV7-2
ASSSQGVPEAF